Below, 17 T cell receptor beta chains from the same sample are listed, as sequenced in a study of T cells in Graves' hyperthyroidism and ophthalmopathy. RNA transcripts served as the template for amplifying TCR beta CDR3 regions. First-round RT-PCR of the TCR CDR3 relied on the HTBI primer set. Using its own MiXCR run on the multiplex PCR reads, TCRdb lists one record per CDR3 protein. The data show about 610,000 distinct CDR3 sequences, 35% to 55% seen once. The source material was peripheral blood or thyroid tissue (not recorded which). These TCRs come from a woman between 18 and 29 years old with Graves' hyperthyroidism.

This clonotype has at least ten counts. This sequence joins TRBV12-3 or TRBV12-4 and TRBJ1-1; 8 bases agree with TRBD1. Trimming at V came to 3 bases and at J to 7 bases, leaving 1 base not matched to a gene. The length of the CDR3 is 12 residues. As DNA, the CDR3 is TGTGCCAGCAGTTTGGGGACAGGTGAAGCTTTCTTT. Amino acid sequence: CASSLGTGEAFF.

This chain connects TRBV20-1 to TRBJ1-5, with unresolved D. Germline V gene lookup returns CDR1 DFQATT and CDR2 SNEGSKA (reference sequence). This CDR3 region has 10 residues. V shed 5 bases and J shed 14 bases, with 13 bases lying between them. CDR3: CSAAVTRKHF. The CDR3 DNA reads TGCAGTGCTGCAGTGACTAGGAAGCATTTT.

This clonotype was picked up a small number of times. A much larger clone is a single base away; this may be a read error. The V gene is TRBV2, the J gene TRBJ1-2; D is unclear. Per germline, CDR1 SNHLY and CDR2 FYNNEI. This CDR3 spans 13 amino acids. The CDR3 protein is CASSYLTNYDYTF. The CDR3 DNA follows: TGTGCCAGCAGTTACCTTACTAACTATGACTACACCTTC.

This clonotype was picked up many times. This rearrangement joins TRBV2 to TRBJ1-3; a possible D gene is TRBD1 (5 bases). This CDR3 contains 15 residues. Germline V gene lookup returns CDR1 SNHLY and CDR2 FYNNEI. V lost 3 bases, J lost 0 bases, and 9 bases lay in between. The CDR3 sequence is CASSDDSTSGNTIYF. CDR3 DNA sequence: TGTGCCAGCAGTGATGACAGTACCTCTGGAAACACCATATATTTT.

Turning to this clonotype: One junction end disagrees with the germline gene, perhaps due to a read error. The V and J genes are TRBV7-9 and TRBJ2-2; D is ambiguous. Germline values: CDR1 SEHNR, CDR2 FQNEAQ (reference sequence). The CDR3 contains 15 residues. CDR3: CASSLEESNTGELFF. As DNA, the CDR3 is TGTGCCAGCAGCTTAGAGGAGTCGAACACTGGGGAGCTGTTTTTT.

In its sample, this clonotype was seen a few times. The CDR3 DNA is TGTGCCAGCAGCTTAATGACAAGCACAGATACGCAGTATTTT. Encoded protein: CASSLMTSTDTQYF. The V and J genes are TRBV7-3 and TRBJ2-3; D remains unclear. Germline V gene lookup returns CDR1 SGHTA and CDR2 FQGTGA. The V end was cut by 1 base, the J end by 0 bases, with 5 bases between. The CDR3 sequence is 14 residues long. The complete variable domain, with remaining parts taken from reference TRBV7-3 and TRBJ2-3, reads GAGVSQTPSNKVTEKGKYVELRCDPISGHTALYWYRQSLGQGPEFLIYFQGTGAADDSGLPNDRFFAVRPEGSVSTLKIQRTERGDSAVYLCASSLMTSTDTQYFGPGTRLTVL.

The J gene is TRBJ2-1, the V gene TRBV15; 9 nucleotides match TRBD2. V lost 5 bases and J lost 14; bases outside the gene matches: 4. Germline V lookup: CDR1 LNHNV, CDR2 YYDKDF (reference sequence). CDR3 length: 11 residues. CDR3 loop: CATSLAGEKFF. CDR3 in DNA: TGTGCCACCAGCTTAGCGGGAGAGAAGTTCTTC.

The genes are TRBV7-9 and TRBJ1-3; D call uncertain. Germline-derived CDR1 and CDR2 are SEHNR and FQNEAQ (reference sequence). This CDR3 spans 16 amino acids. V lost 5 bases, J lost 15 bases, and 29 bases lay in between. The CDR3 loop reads CASSPSRTVSGSPAYF. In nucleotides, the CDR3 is TGTGCCAGCAGCCCAAGTCGTACGGTCTCTGGATCTCCCGCATATTTT.

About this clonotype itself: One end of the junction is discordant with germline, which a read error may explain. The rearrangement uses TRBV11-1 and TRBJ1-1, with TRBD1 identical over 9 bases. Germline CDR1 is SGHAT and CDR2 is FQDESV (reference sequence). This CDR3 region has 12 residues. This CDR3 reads CASSRTGAEASF. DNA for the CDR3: TGTGCCAGCAGCAGGACAGGGGCTGAAGCTTCCTTT.

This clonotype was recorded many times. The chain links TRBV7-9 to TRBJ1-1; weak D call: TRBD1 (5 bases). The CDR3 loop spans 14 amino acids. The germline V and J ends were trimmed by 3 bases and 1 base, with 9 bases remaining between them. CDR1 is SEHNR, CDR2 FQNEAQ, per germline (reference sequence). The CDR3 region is CASSFQRGNTEAFF. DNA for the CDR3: TGTGCCAGCAGCTTTCAGAGGGGGAACACTGAAGCTTTCTTT.

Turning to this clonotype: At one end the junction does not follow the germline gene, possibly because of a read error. Here the CDR3 reads CASSLEPNYGCTF. The CDR3 DNA reads TGTGCCAGCAGCTTGGAGCCGAACTATGGCTGCACCTTC. V and J are TRBV11-1 and TRBJ1-2; D not resolved. The length of the CDR3 is 13 residues. The germline V gene encodes CDR1 SGHAT and CDR2 FQDESV (reference sequence).

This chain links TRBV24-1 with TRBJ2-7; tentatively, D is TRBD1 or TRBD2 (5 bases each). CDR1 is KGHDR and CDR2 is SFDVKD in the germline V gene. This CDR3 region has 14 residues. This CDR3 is CARPPIPGRGEQYF. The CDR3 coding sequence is TGTGCTAGGCCGCCTATCCCGGGACGGGGCGAGCAGTACTTC.

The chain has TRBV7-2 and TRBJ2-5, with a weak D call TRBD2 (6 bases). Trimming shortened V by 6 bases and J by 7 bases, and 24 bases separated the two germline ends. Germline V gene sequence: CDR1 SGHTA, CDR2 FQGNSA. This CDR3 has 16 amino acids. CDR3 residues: CASRKTLAATKGTQYF. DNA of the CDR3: TGTGCCAGCAGAAAGACGTTAGCGGCGACCAAAGGGACCCAGTACTTC.

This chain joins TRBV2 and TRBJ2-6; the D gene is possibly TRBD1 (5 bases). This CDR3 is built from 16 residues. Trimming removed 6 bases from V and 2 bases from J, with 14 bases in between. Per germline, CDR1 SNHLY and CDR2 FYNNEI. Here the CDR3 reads CASSMTVNTGANVLTF. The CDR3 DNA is TGTGCCAGCAGCATGACAGTTAACACTGGGGCCAACGTCCTGACTTTC. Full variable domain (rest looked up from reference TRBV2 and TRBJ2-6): EPEVTQTPSHQVTQMGQEVILRCVPISNHLYFYWYRQILGQKVEFLVSFYNNEISEKSEIFDDQFSVERPDGSNFTLKIRSTKLEDSAMYFCASSMTVNTGANVLTFGAGSRLTVL.

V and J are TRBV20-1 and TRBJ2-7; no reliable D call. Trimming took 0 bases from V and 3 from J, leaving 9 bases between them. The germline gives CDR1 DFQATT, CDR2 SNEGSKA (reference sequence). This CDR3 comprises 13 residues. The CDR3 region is CSARDRDVYEQYF. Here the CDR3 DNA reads TGCAGTGCTAGAGATCGAGACGTCTACGAGCAGTACTTC.

The CDR3 sequence is CASSRQATSTDTQYF. The CDR3 DNA follows: TGCGCCAGCAGCCGGCAGGCGACTAGCACAGATACGCAGTATTTT. This sequence joins TRBV4-1 and TRBJ2-3; D unresolved. The CDR3 is 15 residues long. Per the germline V gene, CDR1 is MGHRA and CDR2 is YSYEKL. Trimming left V 4 bases short and J 0 bases short, with 11 bases between.

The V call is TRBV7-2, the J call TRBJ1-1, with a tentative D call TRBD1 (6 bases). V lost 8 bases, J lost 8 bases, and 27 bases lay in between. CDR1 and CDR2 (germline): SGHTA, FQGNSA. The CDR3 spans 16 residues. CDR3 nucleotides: TGTGCCAGCCGGACAAAAGGGATCCGTGAAACAGGGGAAGCTTTCTTT. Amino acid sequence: CASRTKGIRETGEAFF.